What follows are 19 T cell receptor beta chains derived from one specimen sequenced in a study of blood T cells in healthy people across ages. Then a second PCR, running roughly 7 to 11 cycles, was carried out with a sample-barcoded 5' primer and a J-beta primer mix. Each CDR3 protein gets one entry after TCRdb re-called the 5' RACE reads with MiXCR. The sample shows about 1.1 million distinct CDR3 sequences, around two fifths of them seen only once. The sequenced sample was blood. The receptors stem from a man aged 18 to 35 in good health.

With regard to this clonotype: The junction and the germline gene differ at one end; a read error may be behind it. The CDR3 loop is CASSLVTSNEKLFF. DNA for the CDR3: TGTGCAAGCAGCCTGGTGACTTCTAATGAAAAACTGTTTTTT. The gene calls are TRBV7-2 and TRBJ1-4; D is uncertain. CDR1 is SGHTA, CDR2 FQGNSA, per germline. The CDR3 has 14 residues. Full variable domain (outside the CDR3, taken from reference TRBV7-2 and TRBJ1-4): GAGVSQSPSNKVTEKGKDVELRCDPISGHTALYWYRQSLGQGLEFLIYFQGNSAPDKSGLPSDRFSAERTGGSVSTLTIQRTQQEDSAVYLCASSLVTSNEKLFFGSGTQLSVL.

The gene calls are TRBV5-1 and TRBJ2-3, with no clear D. CDR1 is SGHRS, CDR2 YFSETQ, per germline. V lost 0 bases and J lost 4, with 12 bases in between. CDR3 length equals 15 residues. CDR3 amino acids: CASSLAPVSSDTQYF. CDR3 nucleotides: TGCGCCAGCAGCTTGGCACCCGTTTCATCAGATACGCAGTATTTT.

This rearrangement joins TRBV7-2 to TRBJ2-1, with D tentatively TRBD1 or TRBD2 (6 bases each). The CDR3 has 14 residues. Germline V gene sequence: CDR1 SGHTA, CDR2 FQGNSA. Between the trimmed V and J ends, which lost 4 bases and 7 bases, there was a span of 14 bases. Here the CDR3 reads CASSSNGGQNEQFF. CDR3 nucleotide sequence: TGTGCCAGCAGCTCCAACGGGGGACAAAATGAGCAGTTCTTC.

The J gene is TRBJ2-7, the V gene TRBV7-9, with a weak D call TRBD2 (5 bases). V was clipped by 5 bases and J by 7 bases, with 12 bases between them. This CDR3 has 12 amino acids. The germline V gene has CDR1 SEHNR and CDR2 FQNEAQ (reference sequence). In DNA form, the CDR3 reads TGTGCCAGCAGCGGCGGACTTCAGGAGCAGTACTTC. It codes for CASSGGLQEQYF. The full variable domain, its missing parts supplied by reference TRBV7-9 and TRBJ2-7, is DTGVSQNPRHKITKRGQNVTFRCDPISEHNRLYWYRQTLGQGPEFLTYFQNEAQLEKSRLLSDRFSAERPKGSFSTLEIQRTEQGDSAMYLCASSGGLQEQYFGPGTRLTVT.

This chain connects TRBV4-2 to TRBJ1-4; no definite D call. The germline CDR1 and CDR2 sequences are LGHNA and YNFKEQ. This CDR3 contains 15 residues. V was trimmed by 1 base and J by 3 bases, leaving 9 bases between them. The CDR3 DNA reads as TGTGCCAGCAGCCAAGGGAAGGTCTCTAATGAAAAACTGTTTTTT. This codes for CASSQGKVSNEKLFF.

This clonotype was recorded a few times. V is TRBV7-3 and J is TRBJ2-3, with D maybe TRBD1 (5 bases). V shed 2 bases and J shed 3 bases, with 12 bases lying between them. Germline CDR1 is SGHTA and CDR2 is FQGTGA. The CDR3 consists of 15 residues. In nucleotides, the CDR3 is TGTGCCAGCAGCTTAGATTCGACAGAAACAGATACGCAGTATTTT. Its translation is CASSLDSTETDTQYF.

This clonotype was detected once. V gene TRBV3-1 combines with J gene TRBJ2-1, with D unresolved. Germline loops: CDR1 LGHDT, CDR2 YNNKEL (reference sequence). Trimming stripped 0 bases from V and 4 bases from J, with 13 bases between. The CDR3 contains 16 residues. The CDR3 region has the DNA TGTGCCAGCAGCCAAGACGGCCTAGTGACTTACAATGAGCAGTTCTTC. Protein product: CASSQDGLVTYNEQFF.

This clonotype was seen a single time. The chain recombines TRBV4-2 with TRBJ1-2; D unresolved. V gave up 1 base and J gave up 5 bases, with 14 bases separating them. CDR3 size: 15 residues. Germline CDR1 and CDR2: LGHNA and YNFKEQ. CDR3 region: CASSQAFPQQYGYTF. The CDR3 bases are TGTGCCAGCAGCCAAGCTTTCCCACAACAGTATGGCTACACCTTC.

The chain links TRBV7-2 to TRBJ2-1; D gene uncertain. Trimming pared 4 bases from V and 3 bases from J, leaving 19 bases between. The CDR3 runs to 17 residues. Per germline, CDR1 SGHTA and CDR2 FQGNSA. In DNA, the CDR3 is TGTGCCAGCAGCTCCCGCCCGCCCCCGTGGCTCTACAATGAGCAGTTCTTC. Amino acids: CASSSRPPPWLYNEQFF.

The V gene is TRBV20-1, the J gene TRBJ1-4; 8 bases align to TRBD1. Germline-derived CDR1 and CDR2 are DFQATT and SNEGSKA (reference sequence). The CDR3 consists of 13 residues. V lost 6 bases to trimming and J lost 7 bases; unmatched junction nucleotides: 7. The CDR3 protein is CSAPGGSGEKLFF. The CDR3 coding sequence is TGCAGTGCCCCAGGGGGCTCCGGTGAAAAACTGTTTTTT.

The chain links TRBV7-8 to TRBJ2-7; D is undetermined. Looked up from germline, CDR1 is SGHVS and CDR2 is FQNEAQ. The V end lost 8 bases, the J end lost 4 bases, and 9 bases lay between the germline ends. The CDR3 is 11 residues long. The CDR3 protein is CASPRLYEQYF. CDR3 nucleotides: TGTGCCAGCCCCAGGTTATACGAGCAGTACTTC.

This clonotype appeared a few times. The rearrangement joins TRBV10-3 to TRBJ2-7; D perhaps matches TRBD1 (6 bases). Trimming left V 3 bases short and J 1 base short, with 10 bases between. Germline CDR1 reads ENHRY; CDR2 reads SYGVKD. This CDR3 has 14 residues. CDR3 protein: CAISDRGMSYEQYF. As DNA, the CDR3 is TGTGCCATCAGTGACAGGGGTATGTCCTACGAGCAGTACTTC.

This clonotype was recorded only once. Just one base apart from a much larger clone, this may be a read error. The V call is TRBV3-1, the J call TRBJ2-7; 8 nucleotides align to TRBD2. The CDR3 has 16 residues. In germline, CDR1 is LGHDT, CDR2 YNNKEL (reference sequence). V gave up 1 base and J gave up 7 bases; unmatched junction bases: 12. Written as DNA, the CDR3 is TGTGCCAGCAGCCAAGTCGGGACTAGTGGCTACTATGAGCAGTACTTC. Protein: CASSQVGTSGYYEQYF.

The sample holds one count of this clonotype. This chain joins TRBV5-1 and TRBJ1-5; D is uncertain. Germline V gene lookup returns CDR1 SGHRS and CDR2 YFSETQ. V dropped 5 bases and J dropped 6 bases, with 15 bases sitting between them. The CDR3 sequence is 14 residues long. The CDR3 sequence is CASRVQRGTQPQHF. CDR3 coding DNA: TGCGCCAGCAGAGTGCAGCGGGGAACTCAGCCCCAGCATTTT.

This clonotype occurred a few times. The chain is built from TRBV28 and TRBJ2-3; D is ambiguous. Trimming removed 1 base from V and 2 bases from J, with 13 bases in between. Germline V CDR1 and CDR2: MDHEN, SYDVKM. The CDR3 has 16 amino acids. In nucleotides, the CDR3 is TGTGCCAGCAGTTTATCCGCGACGAGATTCACAGATACGCAGTATTTT. Protein sequence: CASSLSATRFTDTQYF.

This chain uses TRBV7-3 with TRBJ2-1; D is unclear. Per germline, CDR1 SGHTA and CDR2 FQGTGA. The CDR3 runs 13 residues. V was trimmed by 4 bases and J by 7 bases, leaving 11 bases between them. The CDR3: CASSSSGTNEQFF. As DNA, the CDR3 is TGTGCCAGCAGCTCCTCTGGAACGAATGAGCAGTTCTTC.

The rearrangement uses TRBV20-1 and TRBJ2-1; TRBD1 matches at 8 bases. After removal of 3 bases from V and 7 bases from J, the junction contained 17 bases not matched to a gene. This CDR3 spans 17 amino acids. CDR1 and CDR2 from the germline V gene are DFQATT and SNEGSKA (reference sequence). The CDR3 nucleotides read TGCAGTGCTAGGGAAACTATAGGAACAGGGGGTAGAAATGAGCAGTTCTTC. This gives the protein CSARETIGTGGRNEQFF.

This clonotype was recorded many times. The CDR3 region is CASSSLNEQFF. CDR3 nucleotides: TGTGCCAGCAGCTCTCTGAATGAGCAGTTCTTC. The chain couples TRBV7-2 to TRBJ2-1; D remains unclear. The germline CDR1 and CDR2 sequences are SGHTA and FQGNSA. This CDR3 has 11 amino acids. Trimming left V 4 bases short and J 7 bases short, with 5 bases between.

This sequence joins TRBV12-3 or TRBV12-4 and TRBJ2-1; no firm D call. V lost 5 bases and J lost 8, with 19 bases in between. The CDR3 extends over 15 amino acids. As DNA, the CDR3 is TGTGCCAGCAGTACGGACGACCCCAAAGGCGATGAGCAGTTCTTC. Translated: CASSTDDPKGDEQFF.